These 30 T cell receptor beta chains came from one sample sequenced in a study of response to subunit inactivated influenza vaccine. Each CDR3 protein gets one entry after TCRdb re-called the RT-PCR reads with MiXCR. Of approximately 700,000 distinct CDR3 sequences in the sample, 14% were seen once. The material was PBMCs from blood, obtained roughly 2 weeks before vaccination. These receptors all stem from a middle-aged man who received an inactivated influenza vaccine.

This clonotype has a handful of counts. This chain uses TRBV7-2 with TRBJ2-1; 7 nucleotides match TRBD1. Germline values: CDR1 SGHTA, CDR2 FQGNSA. This CDR3 comprises 14 residues. After removal of 4 bases from V and 7 bases from J, the junction contained 7 bases not matched to a gene. CDR3 in amino acids: CASSSIGQANEQFF. In nucleotides, the CDR3 is TGTGCCAGCAGCTCCATTGGACAGGCGAATGAGCAGTTCTTC.

The chain couples TRBV6-1 to TRBJ2-7; D might be TRBD2 (5 bases). CDR1 is MNHNS, CDR2 SASEGT, per germline. Deletions cut 5 bases from V and 5 bases from J, with 22 bases between. The length of the CDR3 is 16 residues. CDR3 residues: CASSPFRGLGANEQYF. CDR3 bases: TGTGCCAGCAGTCCATTCCGGGGATTAGGAGCTAACGAGCAGTACTTC.

This chain uses TRBV7-2 with TRBJ2-7; D is undetermined. Germline V gene data show CDR1 as SGHTA and CDR2 as FQGNSA. Trimming left V 2 bases short and J 1 base short, with 9 bases between. The CDR3 is 14 amino acids. The CDR3 here is CASSLFWGSYEQYF. CDR3 sequence (DNA): TGTGCCAGCAGCTTATTTTGGGGATCCTACGAGCAGTACTTC.

This clonotype was recorded a few times. CDR3 region: CATKGLAVSYEQYF. The CDR3 DNA is TGCGCCACTAAGGGACTAGCGGTCTCCTACGAGCAGTACTTC. The chain joins TRBV4-3 to TRBJ2-7; TRBD2 agrees at 11 bases. Trimming took 10 bases from V and 0 from J; bases not matched to a gene: 5. The length of the CDR3 is 14 residues. The V gene's germline CDR1 is LGHNA and CDR2 YSLEER.

This clonotype was seen repeatedly, ten times or more. The chain employs TRBV5-1 and TRBJ2-7; D may be TRBD1 or TRBD2 (5 bases each). The germline V and J ends were trimmed by 0 bases and 6 bases, with 16 bases remaining between them. The germline V gene has CDR1 SGHRS and CDR2 YFSETQ. The CDR3 is 15 amino acids. The CDR3 DNA follows: TGCGCCAGCAGCTTGGAGGGACGAAAAGAGGTCGAGCAGTACTTC. It encodes CASSLEGRKEVEQYF.

This clonotype was seen only a few times. V usage is TRBV12-3 or TRBV12-4 and J usage is TRBJ1-5; 7 bases line up with TRBD1. The ends lost 6 bases at V and 2 bases at J; junction bases unmatched: 4. CDR3 length equals 14 residues. The CDR3 loop reads CASRQGTGNQPQHF. The CDR3 DNA reads as TGTGCCAGCAGACAGGGGACGGGCAATCAGCCCCAGCATTTT.

The chain recombines TRBV6-2 or TRBV6-3 with TRBJ2-5; tentatively, D is TRBD2 (5 bases). This CDR3 comprises 15 residues. V was cut by 6 bases and J by 4 bases, with 18 bases left in between. Germline CDR1 and CDR2: MNHEY and SVGEGT. The CDR3 DNA follows: TGTGCCAGCAGCGCAACGACTCATGCGGGAGAGACCCAGTACTTC. Its translation is CASSATTHAGETQYF.

This rearrangement joins TRBV9 to TRBJ2-7; tentative D call: TRBD1 (6 bases). Trimming pared 4 bases from V and 2 bases from J, leaving 13 bases between. This CDR3 comprises 14 residues. Looked up from germline, CDR1 is SGDLS and CDR2 is YYNGEE. The CDR3 DNA sequence: TGTGCCAGCAGCAGGACGGACAGCACCTACGAGCAGTACTTC. Translation gives CASSRTDSTYEQYF.

Only a few counts were recorded for this clonotype. The J gene is TRBJ2-4, the V gene TRBV20-1; 8 bases are shared with TRBD1. J was trimmed by 9 bases and V by 0 bases; bases with no gene match: 4. Germline CDR1 DFQATT, CDR2 SNEGSKA (reference sequence). The CDR3 sequence is 13 residues long. CDR3 amino acids: CSARDVTGGIQYF. CDR3 in DNA: TGCAGTGCTAGAGATGTTACAGGGGGCATTCAGTACTTC.

The table lists this clonotype with many counts. The V gene is TRBV20-1, the J gene TRBJ2-5; 7 bases align to TRBD2. Germline V gene lookup returns CDR1 DFQATT and CDR2 SNEGSKA (reference sequence). The V gene end was trimmed by 4 bases and the J gene end by 2 bases; junction bases not matched to a gene: 13. The CDR3 has 16 residues. The CDR3 bases are TGCAGTGCTACCGCCTATAGCCAGCGGGGACAAGAGACCCAGTACTTC. It yields the protein CSATAYSQRGQETQYF.

This clonotype was seen only a few times. The chain carries TRBV9 and TRBJ2-5, with 8 bases fitting TRBD1. There are 15 residues in the CDR3. Looked up from germline, CDR1 is SGDLS and CDR2 is YYNGEE. Trimming took 3 bases from V and 5 from J; bases not matched to a gene: 9. CDR3 loop: CASSADRGGEETQYF. CDR3 sequence (DNA): TGTGCCAGCAGCGCCGACAGGGGTGGAGAGGAGACCCAGTACTTC.

CDR3 in DNA: TGTGCCAGCAGTTTGGTGAGCGGGGGAGAGAGGAATGAGCAGTTCTTC. Translating it yields CASSLVSGGERNEQFF. The chain recombines TRBV28 with TRBJ2-1, with 8 bases matching TRBD2. CDR1 is MDHEN, CDR2 SYDVKM, per germline. With 3 bases clipped from V and 7 bases from J, the junction kept 11 bases outside the gene matches. This CDR3 region has 16 residues.

In its sample, this clonotype was seen a few times. The chain is built from TRBV27 and TRBJ2-1; D is tentatively TRBD1 or TRBD2 (6 bases each). The V gene's germline CDR1 is MNHEY and CDR2 SMNVEV (reference sequence). The CDR3 covers 18 residues. V was cut by 2 bases and J by 2 bases, with 19 bases left in between. CDR3 loop: CASSLKLVWGATYNEQFF. CDR3 sequence (DNA): TGTGCCAGCAGTTTAAAGTTGGTCTGGGGGGCGACCTACAATGAGCAGTTCTTC.

The V and J genes are TRBV5-6 and TRBJ1-4; D unresolved. The CDR3 totals 15 residues. Looked up from germline, CDR1 is SGHDT and CDR2 is YYEEEE. V was trimmed by 4 bases and J by 9 bases, leaving 19 bases between them. The CDR3 loop is CASSPSSERYKKLFF. The DNA of the CDR3 is TGTGCCAGCAGCCCGAGCAGTGAGCGCTACAAAAAACTGTTTTTT.

This clonotype was found a few times. The gene calls are TRBV29-1 and TRBJ2-3, with 14 bases fitting TRBD2. Germline V CDR1 and CDR2: SQVTM, ANQGSEA. CDR3 length: 14 residues. Germline trimming cut 8 bases from V and 4 bases from J; bases unmatched to any gene: 5. The CDR3 region has the DNA TGCAGCTACCAGACTAGCGGGGGGGCAGATACGCAGTATTTT. This translates into CSYQTSGGADTQYF.

There are many counts of this clonotype. This chain connects TRBV3-1 to TRBJ2-2, with D tentatively TRBD2 (6 bases). Germline V gene data show CDR1 as LGHDT and CDR2 as YNNKEL (reference sequence). The CDR3 length is 17 residues. V lost 2 bases to trimming and J lost 4 bases, with 17 bases between them. The CDR3 nucleotides are TGTGCCAGCAGCCAAACCCGTACTAGCACGGCCACCGGGGAGCTGTTTTTT. Translated: CASSQTRTSTATGELFF.

The chain is built from TRBV9 and TRBJ1-5; no firm D call. This CDR3 has 15 amino acids. Deletions cut 0 bases from V and 3 bases from J, with 10 bases between. The germline gives CDR1 SGDLS, CDR2 YYNGEE. DNA for the CDR3: TGTGCCAGCAGCGTAGATGGAGATCCCAATCAGCCCCAGCATTTT. Encoded protein: CASSVDGDPNQPQHF.

Turning to this clonotype: Without the conserved terminal phenylalanine or tryptophan, this CDR3 likely stems from a read error. J is TRBJ2-3 and V is TRBV12-3 or TRBV12-4; D possibly matches TRBD1 or TRBD2 (5 bases each). Trimming removed 6 bases from V and 9 bases from J, with 25 bases in between. CDR3 length equals 16 residues. CDR3 nucleotide sequence: TGTGCCAGCAGCCTGGGGCAGGGAGAGGGCCCTGGGACGCAGTATTCT. It is translated as CASSLGQGEGPGTQYS.

This clonotype has a handful of counts. This chain links TRBV4-2 with TRBJ1-6, with 8 bases identical to TRBD1. V lost 1 base to trimming and J lost 7 bases; unmatched junction nucleotides: 9. CDR3 length equals 17 residues. Germline CDR1 reads LGHNA; CDR2 reads YNFKEQ. The DNA of the CDR3 is TGTGCCAGCAGCCAAGGGTCAGGGGGCCAAGGGAATTCACCCCTCCACTTT. Its translation is CASSQGSGGQGNSPLHF.

This clonotype was counted between two and nine times. This chain connects TRBV6-2 or TRBV6-3 to TRBJ1-1; D call uncertain. The germline V gene has CDR1 MNHEY and CDR2 SVGEGT. V was clipped by 2 bases and J by 1 base, with 11 bases between them. This CDR3 region has 15 residues. The CDR3 bases are TGTGCCAGCAGTTACACCCCCGGGTGGAACACTGAAGCTTTCTTT. It is translated as CASSYTPGWNTEAFF.

The rearrangement uses TRBV29-1 and TRBJ2-7, with D hard to call. The CDR3 is made up of 13 amino acids. Germline CDR1 reads SQVTM; CDR2 reads ANQGSEA. Trimming shortened V by 7 bases and J by 0 bases, and 13 bases separated the two germline ends. In nucleotides, the CDR3 is TGCAGCGCCGCTCGTCGGGCCTCCTACGAGCAGTACTTC. Translation: CSAARRASYEQYF.

The chain carries TRBV20-1 and TRBJ1-1, with 7 nucleotides matching TRBD1. This CDR3 is 15 amino acids long. CDR1 and CDR2 from the germline V gene are DFQATT and SNEGSKA (reference sequence). After removal of 2 bases from V and 3 bases from J, the junction contained 9 bases not matched to a gene. In DNA form, the CDR3 reads TGCAGTGCTAGAAGGGCAGGGGGGGTTTACACTGAAGCTTTCTTT. It translates to CSARRAGGVYTEAFF.

This clonotype came up a few times. CDR3 protein: CASSLDSSGYNEQFF. CDR3 DNA sequence: TGTGCCAGCAGCTTAGACTCTAGCGGATACAATGAGCAGTTCTTC. The chain couples TRBV7-3 to TRBJ2-1; the match to TRBD2 covers 7 bases. This CDR3 spans 15 amino acids. The trim removed 2 bases at V and 4 bases at J, leaving 5 bases unmatched. Germline loops: CDR1 SGHTA, CDR2 FQGTGA.

This clonotype was counted ten times or more. The genes are TRBV12-3 or TRBV12-4 and TRBJ2-1; 10 positions match TRBD2. V was clipped by 7 bases and J by 3 bases; unmatched bases: 9. The CDR3 covers 16 residues. As DNA, the CDR3 is TGTGCCAGCATGGAGCGGGGGGGCGCCTTCTACAATGAGCAGTTCTTC. Protein: CASMERGGAFYNEQFF.

The chain recombines TRBV30 with TRBJ2-1, with D uncertain. CDR1 and CDR2 (germline): GTSNPN, SVGIG (reference sequence). The CDR3 consists of 12 residues. The V end was cut by 1 base, the J end by 9 bases, with 10 bases between. CDR3 protein: CAWSAARVEQFF. The CDR3 coding sequence is TGTGCCTGGAGTGCCGCACGGGTTGAGCAGTTCTTC. The full variable domain, its missing parts supplied by reference TRBV30 and TRBJ2-1, is SQTIHQWPATLVQPVGSPLSLECTVEGTSNPNLYWYRQAAGRGLQLLFYSVGIGQISSEVPQNLSASRPQDRQFILSSKKLLLSDSGFYLCAWSAARVEQFFGPGTRLTVL.

This clonotype was counted only a few times. The chain couples TRBV20-1 to TRBJ2-7; 9 nucleotides agree with TRBD1. Trimming at V came to 0 bases and at J to 2 bases, leaving 17 bases not matched to a gene. Germline V gene lookup returns CDR1 DFQATT and CDR2 SNEGSKA (reference sequence). The CDR3 runs 19 residues. CDR3 nucleotide sequence: TGCAGTGCTAGAGATTCCGAAAACTCCGGGACAGGGTCCGCCTACGAGCAGTACTTC. As protein: CSARDSENSGTGSAYEQYF.

In this sample, this clonotype turned up a few times. V is TRBV5-1 and J is TRBJ2-7; a weak D match, TRBD1 (6 bases). The CDR3 sequence is 17 residues long. CDR1 and CDR2 (germline): SGHRS, YFSETQ. Trimming took 0 bases from V and 2 from J, leaving 18 bases between them. The CDR3 DNA sequence: TGCGCCAGCAGCTTGGTGCGTGGCAGGGGCGACCCCTACGAGCAGTACTTC. Amino acid sequence: CASSLVRGRGDPYEQYF.

The table lists this clonotype with a count of one. The DNA of the CDR3 is TGTGCCAGCAGTTACGTAGGGGCTGGGGAGCAGTACTTC. Translating gives CASSYVGAGEQYF. This chain joins TRBV6-6 and TRBJ2-7; the D gene is possibly TRBD1 (5 bases). V was cut by 2 bases and J by 7 bases, with 12 bases left in between. Germline CDR1 and CDR2: MNHNY and SVGAGI (reference sequence). This CDR3 is built from 13 residues.

The gene calls are TRBV11-2 and TRBJ2-5, with D possibly being TRBD1 (6 bases). CDR3 length: 16 residues. CDR1 is SGHAT and CDR2 is FQNNGV in the germline V gene. V was trimmed by 5 bases and J by 5 bases, leaving 21 bases between them. This CDR3 is CASSRSAGLRGETQYF. CDR3 nucleotides: TGTGCCAGCAGCCGATCGGCGGGCTTAAGGGGGGAGACCCAGTACTTC.

The DNA of the CDR3 is TGTGCCAGCAGTGATGCAGGGACCTACGAGCAGTACTTC. Its translation: CASSDAGTYEQYF. This chain connects TRBV25-1 to TRBJ2-7; perhaps TRBD1 as D (5 bases). V lost 3 bases and J 2 bases, leaving 8 bases between the germline ends. The CDR3 extends over 13 amino acids. The germline gives CDR1 MGHDK, CDR2 SYGVNS.